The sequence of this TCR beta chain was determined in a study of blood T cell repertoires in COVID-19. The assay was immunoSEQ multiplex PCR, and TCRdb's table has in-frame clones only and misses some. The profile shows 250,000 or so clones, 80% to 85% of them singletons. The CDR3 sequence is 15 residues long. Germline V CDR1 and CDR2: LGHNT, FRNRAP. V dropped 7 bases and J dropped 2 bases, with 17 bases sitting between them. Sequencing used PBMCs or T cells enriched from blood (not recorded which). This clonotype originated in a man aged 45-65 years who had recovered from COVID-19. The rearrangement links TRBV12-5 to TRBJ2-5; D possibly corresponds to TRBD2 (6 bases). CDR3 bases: TGTGCTAGTGCAACGGGGGATGGTCGACAAGAGACCCAGTACTTC. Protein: CASATGDGRQETQYF.